These 2 T cell receptor beta chains came from one sample sequenced in a study of CD8+ T cells in alopecia areata. After isolation, RNA underwent reverse transcription to generate cDNA as the sequencing template. Method: immunoSEQ multiplex PCR; TCRdb's copy keeps in-frame clones and lacks some. Of about 260,000 clones in the sample, 60% were seen once. The treatment is: oral pan-JAK inhibitor, 5-10 mg twice daily. The input for sequencing was CD4+ T cells sorted from blood, taken between weeks 51 and 52, from a patient treated with tofacitinib. These receptors originate from a human donor with alopecia areata.

J is TRBJ1-1 and V is TRBV7-2, with TRBD1 as a possible D gene (6 bases). V lost 5 bases and J 10 bases, leaving 14 bases between the germline ends. The germline gives CDR1 SGHTA, CDR2 FQGNSA. The CDR3 consists of 12 residues. DNA of the CDR3: TGTGCCAGCAGCACACAGGGCCGGGGAGCTTTCTTT. Translation gives CASSTQGRGAFF.

V usage is TRBV30 and J usage is TRBJ1-1; possible D gene TRBD1, 5 bases. The V end was cut by 1 base, the J end by 11 bases, with 11 bases between. CDR3 length: 11 residues. Germline CDR1 GTSNPN, CDR2 SVGIG (reference sequence). CDR3 region: CAWSGGGRAFF. Here the CDR3 DNA reads TGTGCCTGGAGTGGCGGGGGGAGGGCTTTCTTT.